The sequence of this TCR beta chain was determined in a study of blood T cell repertoires in COVID-19. On the study more broadly: Samples came from the United States, Italy and Spain, spanning acute and convalescent COVID-19.

Profiled with immunoSEQ multiplex PCR; TCRdb holds only in-frame clones, not every one. The table has roughly 500,000 clones, 70% to 90% seen once. The CDR3 consists of 13 residues. The V end lost 6 bases, the J end lost 0 bases, and 9 bases lay between the germline ends. This clone was detected once. V and J are TRBV12-3 or TRBV12-4 and TRBJ2-7; D perhaps matches TRBD2 (5 bases). This sequence originates from a human donor in a cohort sampled during active COVID-19. Sequenced input: peripheral blood. CDR3 nucleotide sequence: TGTGCCAGCAGGAAACGGGACTCCTACGAGCAGTACTTC. This gives the protein CASRKRDSYEQYF.